The next 3 T cell receptor beta chains were all read from a single sample in a study of the immune and genomic landscape of osteosarcoma. The post-treatment osteosarcoma tumors were primary, local recurrence or metastasis specimens from poor-prognosis patients. Clones were read by immunoSEQ multiplex PCR, and TCRdb kept only the in-frame ones, dropping some. The sample includes around 520 clones, roughly four fifths of them seen just once. Input material: osteosarcoma tumor tissue from the lung. The origin of the receptors is a human donor with osteosarcoma.

The chain recombines TRBV7-3 with TRBJ1-1; 9 bases are shared with TRBD1. Germline V CDR1 and CDR2: SGHTA, FQGTGA. V dropped 4 bases and J dropped 4; count of bases not matched to a gene: 4. CDR3 length equals 14 residues. The DNA for the CDR3 is TGTGCCAGCAGCTGGGACAGGGAACCCACTGAAGCTTTCTTT. Translation: CASSWDREPTEAFF.

This chain uses TRBV7-3 with TRBJ1-1; a possible D gene is TRBD1 (5 bases). This CDR3 region has 14 residues. CDR1 and CDR2 (germline): SGHTA, FQGTGA. Between the trimmed V and J ends, which lost 1 base and 7 bases, there was a span of 13 bases. CDR3 amino acids: CASSLSPGLGEAFF. The CDR3 DNA reads TGTGCCAGCAGCTTAAGTCCAGGGTTGGGTGAAGCTTTCTTT. Based on the CDR3 plus reference TRBV7-3 and TRBJ1-1, the full variable domain is GAGVSQTPSNKVTEKGKYVELRCDPISGHTALYWYRQSLGQGPEFLIYFQGTGAADDSGLPNDRFFAVRPEGSVSTLKIQRTERGDSAVYLCASSLSPGLGEAFFGQGTRLTVV.

The chain has TRBV7-9 and TRBJ1-4, with D possibly matching TRBD1 (6 bases). Germline values: CDR1 SEHNR, CDR2 FQNEAQ (reference sequence). CDR3 length: 15 residues. V lost 4 bases to trimming and J lost 6 bases, with 15 bases between them. The CDR3 is CASSSSRDTDEKLFF. The CDR3 DNA is TGTGCCAGCAGCTCATCCCGGGACACAGATGAAAAACTGTTTTTT.